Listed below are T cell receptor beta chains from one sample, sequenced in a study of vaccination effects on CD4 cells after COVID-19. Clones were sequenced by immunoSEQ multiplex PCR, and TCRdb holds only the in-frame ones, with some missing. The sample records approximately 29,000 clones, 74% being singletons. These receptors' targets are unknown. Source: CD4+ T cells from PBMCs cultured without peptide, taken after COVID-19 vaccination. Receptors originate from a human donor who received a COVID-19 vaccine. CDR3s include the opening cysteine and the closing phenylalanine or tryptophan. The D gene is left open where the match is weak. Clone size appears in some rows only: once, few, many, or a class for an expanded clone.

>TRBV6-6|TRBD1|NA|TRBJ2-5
TGTGCCAGCAGTTCTGGGACAGCTATACAAGAGACCCAGTACTTC
CASSSGTAIQETQYF
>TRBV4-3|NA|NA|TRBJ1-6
TGCGCCAGCAGCCAAGATAGACCGGGAGGGCCCTATAATTCACCCCTCCACTTT
CASSQDRPGGPYNSPLHF
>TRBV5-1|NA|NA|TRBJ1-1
TGCGCCAGCAGCTTGGAAGGGAACACTGAAGCTTTCTTT
CASSLEGNTEAFF
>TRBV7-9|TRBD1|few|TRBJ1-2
TGTGCCAGCAGTTTCGACAGGGGCAATGGCTACACCTTC
CASSFDRGNGYTF
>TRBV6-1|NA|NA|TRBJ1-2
TGTGCCAGCAGTGAAGGATGGGGGCCCTATGGCTACACCTTC
CASSEGWGPYGYTF
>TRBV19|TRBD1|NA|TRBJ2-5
TGTGCCAGTAGAGACAGGGGGATCGGCGAGACCCAGTACTTC
CASRDRGIGETQYF
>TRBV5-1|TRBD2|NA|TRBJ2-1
TGCGCCACCAGTGGGGGGGGAGCGCCGTACAATGAGCAGTTCTTC
CATSGGGAPYNEQFF
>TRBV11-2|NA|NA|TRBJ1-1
TGTGCCAGCAGCCGTTCCCCTCCCTTAAAGAACACTGAAGCTTTCTTT
CASSRSPPLKNTEAFF
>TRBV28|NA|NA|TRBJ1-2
TGTGCCAGCAGTTTGAGGAACTATGGCTACACCTTC
CASSLRNYGYTF
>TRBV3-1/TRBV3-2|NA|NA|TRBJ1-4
TGTGCCAGCAGCCAAGATTTCGGGGTTTTCATAGGGGGTAATGAAAAACTGTTTTTT
CASSQDFGVFIGGNEKLFF
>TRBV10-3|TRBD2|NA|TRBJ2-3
TGTGCCATCAGTGAGTCCCCGGGACTAGCGGGAGGTCTGGAGGGCACAGATACGCAGTATTTT
CAISESPGLAGGLEGTDTQYF
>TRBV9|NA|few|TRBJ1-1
TGTGCCAGCAGCAGAGGGGATGGCACTGAAGCTTTCTTT
CASSRGDGTEAFF
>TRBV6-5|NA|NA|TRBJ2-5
TGTGCCAGCAGTTACAGGGGGGGGACCCAGTACTTC
CASSYRGGTQYF
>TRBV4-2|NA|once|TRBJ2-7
TGTGCCAGCAGCCAAGAAGGCGCAGCGGGCTCCTACGAGCAGTACTTC
CASSQEGAAGSYEQYF
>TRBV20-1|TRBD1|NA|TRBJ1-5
TGCAGTGCTAGTAGTCCCCCAGGGACAGGGGGCAATCAGCCCCAGCATTTT
CSASSPPGTGGNQPQHF
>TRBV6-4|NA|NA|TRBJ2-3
TGTGCCACCAGTCAAGGCCACACAGATACGCAGTATTTT
CATSQGHTDTQYF
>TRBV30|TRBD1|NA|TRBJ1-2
TGTGCCTGGAGAGCAGGGGGCTTACAAACCTCCTATGGCTACACCTTC
CAWRAGGLQTSYGYTF
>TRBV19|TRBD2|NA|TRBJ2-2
TGTGCCAGTAGTATGACTAGCGGGAGGGACACCGGGGAGCTGTTTTTT
CASSMTSGRDTGELFF
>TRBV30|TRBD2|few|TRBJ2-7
TGTGCCTGGACTCACTGGACTAGCGGGAGGTACGAGCAGTACTTC
CAWTHWTSGRYEQYF
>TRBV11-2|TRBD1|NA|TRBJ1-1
TGTGCCAGCAGCTTGTACAGGGGAACTGAAGCTTTCTTT
CASSLYRGTEAFF
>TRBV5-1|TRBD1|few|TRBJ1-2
TGCGCCAGCAGCCCCGGACCGACAGGGGTTGGGAATCGCTACACCTTC
CASSPGPTGVGNRYTF
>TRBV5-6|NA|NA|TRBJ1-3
TGTGCCAGCAGCTTGGAGGGGAATTTCTTTGGAAACACCATATATTTT
CASSLEGNFFGNTIYF
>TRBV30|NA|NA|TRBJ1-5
TGTGCCTGGAGTCGAGGGGATCAGCCCCAGCATTTT
CAWSRGDQPQHF
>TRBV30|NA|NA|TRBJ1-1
TGTGCCTGGAGTGGGGGTGCGGGGACTGAAGCTTTCTTT
CAWSGGAGTEAFF
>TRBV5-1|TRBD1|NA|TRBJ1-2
TGCGCCAGCAGCAGAACCACAGGGGGCGCGGATGGCTACACCTTC
CASSRTTGGADGYTF
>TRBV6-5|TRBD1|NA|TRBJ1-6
TGTGCCAGCAGTACCTCAGGGGGTGGCTCACCCCTCCACTTT
CASSTSGGGSPLHF
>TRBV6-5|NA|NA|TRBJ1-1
TGTGCCAGCAGTCAACGACGGAACACTGAAGCTTTCTTT
CASSQRRNTEAFF
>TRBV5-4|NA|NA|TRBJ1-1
TGTGCCAGCAGCATAACGTCACAAAACACTGAAGCTTTCTTT
CASSITSQNTEAFF
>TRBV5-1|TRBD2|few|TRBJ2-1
TGCGCCAGCAGCTTAGCGGGAGTCTACAATGAGCAGTTCTTC
CASSLAGVYNEQFF